This TCR beta chain is drawn from a study of blood T cell repertoires in COVID-19. Per the authors' pipeline: Estimation of nucleated cell counts relied on the amplification of reference gene primers. The method was immunoSEQ multiplex PCR; TCRdb's version includes in-frame clones alone and lacks a portion of them. The V and J calls and the clone size are those of that table, but D and trimming were determined from the DNA. The table includes fewer than 250,000 clones, roughly nine tenths detected once. The J segment lost 7 bases and the V segment lost 5 bases, leaving 5 bases of the junction unmatched. The CDR3 is made up of 15 amino acids. Looked up from germline, CDR1 is SGHTA and CDR2 is FQGNSA.

This chain connects TRBV7-2 to TRBJ2-1, with 13 bases fitting TRBD2. The receptor was derived from a woman in her 70s with acute or convalescent COVID-19. The specimen sequenced was peripheral blood. The DNA for the CDR3 is TGTGCCAGCAGCCTTCGGACTAGCGGGAGAAATGAGCAGTTCTTC. It specifies CASSLRTSGRNEQFF.